Below are 8 T cell receptor beta chains sequenced from a single sample in a study of CD8 T cells in Susac syndrome. RNA was extracted with the RNeasy kit, and a quantity of about 0.45 to 1 ug was reverse transcribed using random hexamers. From the immunoSEQ multiplex PCR reads, TCRdb called clonotypes with MiXCR, one entry per CDR3 protein. Of about 80,000 distinct CDR3 sequences in the sample, 90% to 95% were seen once. The specimen sequenced was CD8+ T cells from PBMCs. The receptors originated from a human donor in good health.

The rearrangement links TRBV7-3 to TRBJ2-3; TRBD1 aligns across 8 bases. After removal of 1 base from V and 4 bases from J, the junction contained 4 bases not matched to a gene. Germline V lookup: CDR1 SGHTA, CDR2 FQGTGA. There are 15 residues in the CDR3. CDR3 sequence: CASSLISGGSDTQYF. DNA for the CDR3: TGTGCCAGCAGCTTAATTTCAGGGGGCTCAGATACGCAGTATTTT.

CDR3 nucleotides: TGTGCCAGCAGTAGCAGAGGGGCCCCTGGCTACACCTTC. It translates to CASSSRGAPGYTF. The rearrangement joins TRBV27 to TRBJ1-2; maybe TRBD1 (5 bases). V gave up 5 bases and J gave up 7 bases, with 14 bases separating them. The CDR3 length is 13 residues. CDR1 and CDR2 from the germline V gene are MNHEY and SMNVEV (reference sequence).

The chain employs TRBV2 and TRBJ2-5; maybe TRBD1 (5 bases). V lost 3 bases, J lost 5 bases, and 16 bases lay in between. CDR1 is SNHLY, CDR2 FYNNEI, per germline. The CDR3 totals 15 residues. CDR3 sequence reads: CASSDPLTGPETQYF. DNA of the CDR3: TGTGCCAGCAGTGATCCCCTAACAGGACCTGAGACCCAGTACTTC.

The rearrangement joins TRBV29-1 to TRBJ2-1, with 7 nucleotides matching TRBD1. Germline V gene data show CDR1 as SQVTM and CDR2 as ANQGSEA. J was trimmed by 0 bases and V by 7 bases; bases with no gene match: 15. CDR3 length: 17 residues. The CDR3 DNA reads as TGCAGCGCCACCGCGACAGGGTTTTCAAGCTCCTACAATGAGCAGTTCTTC. Translated: CSATATGFSSSYNEQFF.

This chain joins TRBV7-9 and TRBJ1-1; TRBD1 matches at 9 bases. The CDR3 totals 12 residues. The J segment lost 5 bases and the V segment lost 8 bases, leaving 3 bases of the junction unmatched. Germline V gene sequence: CDR1 SEHNR, CDR2 FQNEAQ (reference sequence). The CDR3 loop reads CASGQGRTEAFF. CDR3 bases: TGTGCCAGCGGACAGGGGAGGACTGAAGCTTTCTTT.

This clonotype was observed once. The V and J genes are TRBV27 and TRBJ2-1; 8 bases match TRBD1. Per germline, CDR1 MNHEY and CDR2 SMNVEV (reference sequence). The CDR3 length is 13 residues. The V segment lost 7 bases and the J segment 9 bases; nucleotides outside the gene matches: 8. The CDR3: CASTRQGRIEQFF. In DNA form, the CDR3 reads TGTGCCAGCACCCGACAGGGGAGGATTGAGCAGTTCTTC.

This chain uses TRBV7-9 with TRBJ2-3, with 9 bases fitting TRBD1. CDR1 is SEHNR, CDR2 FQNEAQ, per germline (reference sequence). The length of the CDR3 is 16 residues. Unmatched junction bases numbered 8, after V lost 3 bases and J lost 4 bases. The CDR3 sequence is CASSFWDRDGADTQYF. CDR3 DNA: TGTGCCAGCAGCTTCTGGGACAGGGATGGGGCAGATACGCAGTATTTT.

V and J are TRBV30 and TRBJ1-2; no clear D gene. The CDR3 covers 12 residues. Germline values: CDR1 GTSNPN, CDR2 SVGIG (reference sequence). V was cut by 4 bases and J by 2 bases, with 8 bases left in between. This CDR3 is CAWNVLNYGYTF. In nucleotides, the CDR3 is TGTGCCTGGAACGTCCTGAACTATGGCTACACCTTC.